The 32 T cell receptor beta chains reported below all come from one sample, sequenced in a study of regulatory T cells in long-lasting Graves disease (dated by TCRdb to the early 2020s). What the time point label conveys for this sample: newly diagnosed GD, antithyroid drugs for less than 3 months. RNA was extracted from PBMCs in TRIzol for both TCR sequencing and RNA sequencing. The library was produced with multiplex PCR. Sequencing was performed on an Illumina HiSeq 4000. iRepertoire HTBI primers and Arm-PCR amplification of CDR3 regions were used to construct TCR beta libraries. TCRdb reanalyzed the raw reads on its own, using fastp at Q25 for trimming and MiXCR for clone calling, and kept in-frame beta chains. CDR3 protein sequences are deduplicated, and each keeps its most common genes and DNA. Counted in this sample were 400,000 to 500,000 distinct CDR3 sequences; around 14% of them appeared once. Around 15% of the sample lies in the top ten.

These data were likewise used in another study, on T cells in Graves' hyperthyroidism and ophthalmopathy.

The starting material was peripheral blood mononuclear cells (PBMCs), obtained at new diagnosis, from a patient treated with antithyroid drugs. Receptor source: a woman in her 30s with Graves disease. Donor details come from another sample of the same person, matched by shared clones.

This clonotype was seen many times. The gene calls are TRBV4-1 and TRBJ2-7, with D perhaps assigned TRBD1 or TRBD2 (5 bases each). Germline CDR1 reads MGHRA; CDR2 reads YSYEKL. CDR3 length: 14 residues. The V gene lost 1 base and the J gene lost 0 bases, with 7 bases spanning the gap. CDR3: CASSQGDGSYEQYF. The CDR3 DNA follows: TGCGCCAGCAGCCAAGGGGACGGCTCCTACGAGCAGTACTTC.

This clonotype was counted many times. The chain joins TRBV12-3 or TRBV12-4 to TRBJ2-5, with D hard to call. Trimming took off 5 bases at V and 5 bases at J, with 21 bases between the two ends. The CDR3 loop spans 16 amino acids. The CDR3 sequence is CASSPSEIVIGETQYF. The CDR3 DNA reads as TGTGCCAGCAGTCCCTCCGAGATCGTTATAGGGGAGACCCAGTACTTC.

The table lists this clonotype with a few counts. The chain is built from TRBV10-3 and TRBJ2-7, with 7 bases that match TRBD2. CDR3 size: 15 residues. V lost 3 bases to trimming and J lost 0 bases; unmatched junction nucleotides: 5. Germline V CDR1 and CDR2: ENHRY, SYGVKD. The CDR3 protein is CAISDPTSVSYEQYF. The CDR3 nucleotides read TGTGCCATCAGTGACCCTACTAGCGTCTCCTACGAGCAGTACTTC.

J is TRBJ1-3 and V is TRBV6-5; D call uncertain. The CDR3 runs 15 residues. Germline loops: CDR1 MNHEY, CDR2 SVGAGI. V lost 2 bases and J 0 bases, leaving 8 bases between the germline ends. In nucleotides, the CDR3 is TGTGCCAGCAGTTACGCGAGGGCCTCTGGAAACACCATATATTTT. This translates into CASSYARASGNTIYF.

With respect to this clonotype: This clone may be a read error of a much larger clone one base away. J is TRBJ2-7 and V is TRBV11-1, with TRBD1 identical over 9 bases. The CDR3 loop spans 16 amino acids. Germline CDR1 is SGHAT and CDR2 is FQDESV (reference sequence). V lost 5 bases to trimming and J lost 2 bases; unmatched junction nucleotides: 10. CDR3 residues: CASSPPGDRVTYEQYF. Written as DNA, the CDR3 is TGTGCCAGCAGCCCCCCCGGGGACAGGGTCACCTACGAGCAGTACTTC. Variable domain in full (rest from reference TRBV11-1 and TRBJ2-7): EAEVAQSPRYKITEKSQAVAFWCDPISGHATLYWYRQILGQGPELLVQFQDESVVDDSQLPKDRFSAERLKGVDSTLKIQPAELGDSAMYLCASSPPGDRVTYEQYFGPGTRLTVT.

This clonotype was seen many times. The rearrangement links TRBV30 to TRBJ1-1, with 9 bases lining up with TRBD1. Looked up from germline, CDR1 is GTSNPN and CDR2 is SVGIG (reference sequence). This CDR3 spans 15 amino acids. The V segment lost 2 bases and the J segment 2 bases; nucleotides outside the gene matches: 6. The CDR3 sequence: CAWSPGTGYNTEAFF. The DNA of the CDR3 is TGTGCCTGGAGTCCGGGGACAGGGTACAACACTGAAGCTTTCTTT.

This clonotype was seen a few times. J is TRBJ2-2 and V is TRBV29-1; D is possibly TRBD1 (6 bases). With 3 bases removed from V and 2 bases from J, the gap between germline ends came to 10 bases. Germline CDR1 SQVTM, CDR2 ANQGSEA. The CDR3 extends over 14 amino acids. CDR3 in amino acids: CSVDRGPNTGELFF. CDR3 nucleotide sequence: TGCAGCGTTGACAGGGGACCTAACACCGGGGAGCTGTTTTTT.

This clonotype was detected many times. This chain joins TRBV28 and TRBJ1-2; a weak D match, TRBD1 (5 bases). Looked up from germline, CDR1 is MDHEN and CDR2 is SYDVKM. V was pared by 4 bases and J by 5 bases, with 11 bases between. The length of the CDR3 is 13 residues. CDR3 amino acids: CASSSLGGYGYTF. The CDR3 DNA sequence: TGTGCCAGCAGTTCCCTCGGGGGGTATGGCTACACCTTC.

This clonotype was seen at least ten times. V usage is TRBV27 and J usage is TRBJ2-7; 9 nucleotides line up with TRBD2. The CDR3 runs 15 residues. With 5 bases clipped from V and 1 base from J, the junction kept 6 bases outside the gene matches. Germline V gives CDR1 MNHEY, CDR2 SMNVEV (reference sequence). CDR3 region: CASSASSGASYEQYF. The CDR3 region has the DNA TGTGCCAGCAGTGCATCTAGCGGGGCTTCCTACGAGCAGTACTTC.

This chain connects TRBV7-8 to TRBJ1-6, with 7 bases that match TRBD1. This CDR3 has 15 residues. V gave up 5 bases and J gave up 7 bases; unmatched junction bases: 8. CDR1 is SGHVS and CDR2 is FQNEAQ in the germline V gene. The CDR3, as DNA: TGTGCCAGCAGCCCTCCCAGGGGGGCGAATTCACCCCTCCACTTT. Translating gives CASSPPRGANSPLHF.

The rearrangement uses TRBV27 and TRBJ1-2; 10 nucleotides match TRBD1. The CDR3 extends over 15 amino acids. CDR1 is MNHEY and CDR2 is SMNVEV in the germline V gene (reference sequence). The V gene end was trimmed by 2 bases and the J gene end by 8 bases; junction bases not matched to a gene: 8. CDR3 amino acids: CASSLRGTGVQGYTF. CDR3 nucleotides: TGTGCCAGCAGTTTACGGGGGACAGGGGTCCAAGGCTACACCTTC.

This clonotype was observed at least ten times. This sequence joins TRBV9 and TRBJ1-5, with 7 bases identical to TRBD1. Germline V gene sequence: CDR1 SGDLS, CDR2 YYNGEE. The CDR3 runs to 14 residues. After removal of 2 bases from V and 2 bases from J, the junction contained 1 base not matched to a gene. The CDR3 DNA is TGTGCCAGCAGCGTCGGACAGGGCAATCAGCCCCAGCATTTT. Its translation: CASSVGQGNQPQHF.

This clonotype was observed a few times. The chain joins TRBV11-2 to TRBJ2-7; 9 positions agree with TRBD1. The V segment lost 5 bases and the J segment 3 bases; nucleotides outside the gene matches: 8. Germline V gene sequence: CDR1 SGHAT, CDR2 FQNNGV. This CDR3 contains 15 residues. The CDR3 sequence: CASSAGGQGLYEQYF. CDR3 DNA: TGTGCCAGCAGCGCAGGGGGACAGGGTCTCTACGAGCAGTACTTC.

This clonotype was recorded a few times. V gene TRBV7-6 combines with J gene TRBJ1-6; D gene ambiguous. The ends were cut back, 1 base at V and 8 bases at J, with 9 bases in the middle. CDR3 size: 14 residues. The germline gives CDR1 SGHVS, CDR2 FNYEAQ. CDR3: CASSLVGIDSPLHF. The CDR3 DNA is TGTGCCAGCAGCTTAGTAGGGATTGATTCACCCCTCCACTTT.

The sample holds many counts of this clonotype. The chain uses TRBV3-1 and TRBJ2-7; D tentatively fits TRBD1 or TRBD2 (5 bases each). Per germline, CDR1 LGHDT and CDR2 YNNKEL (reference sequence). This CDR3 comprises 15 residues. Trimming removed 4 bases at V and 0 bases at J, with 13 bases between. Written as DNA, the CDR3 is TGTGCCAGCAGCCGAGCGGAGACAGCCTCCTACGAGCAGTACTTC. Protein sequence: CASSRAETASYEQYF.

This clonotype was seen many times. The CDR3 here is CASSLVQTGELFF. The DNA of the CDR3 is TGTGCCAGCAGCTTAGTCCAGACCGGGGAGCTGTTTTTT. The chain combines TRBV7-2 with TRBJ2-2; D not resolved. CDR1 SGHTA and CDR2 FQGNSA come from the germline V gene. The V end was cut by 1 base, the J end by 5 bases, with 5 bases between. The CDR3 runs to 13 residues.

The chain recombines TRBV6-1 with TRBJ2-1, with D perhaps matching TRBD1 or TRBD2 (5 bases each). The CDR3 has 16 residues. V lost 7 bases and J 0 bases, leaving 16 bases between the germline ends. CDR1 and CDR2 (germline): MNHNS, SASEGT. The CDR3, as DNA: TGTGCCAGCATCCCTGGAAAGGGGAGCTCCTACAATGAGCAGTTCTTC. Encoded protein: CASIPGKGSSYNEQFF.

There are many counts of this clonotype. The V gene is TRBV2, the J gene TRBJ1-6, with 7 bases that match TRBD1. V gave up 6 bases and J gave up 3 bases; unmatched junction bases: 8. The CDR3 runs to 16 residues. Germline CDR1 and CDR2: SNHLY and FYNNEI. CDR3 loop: CASSLRGTVYNSPLHF. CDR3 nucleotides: TGTGCCAGCAGCCTCCGGGGGACAGTCTATAATTCACCCCTCCACTTT.

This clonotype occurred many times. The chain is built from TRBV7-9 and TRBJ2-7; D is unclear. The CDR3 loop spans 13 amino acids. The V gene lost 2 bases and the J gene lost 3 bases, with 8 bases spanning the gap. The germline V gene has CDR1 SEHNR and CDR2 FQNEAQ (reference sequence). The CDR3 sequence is CASSLFDSYEQYF. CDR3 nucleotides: TGTGCCAGCAGCTTATTCGATAGCTACGAGCAGTACTTC.

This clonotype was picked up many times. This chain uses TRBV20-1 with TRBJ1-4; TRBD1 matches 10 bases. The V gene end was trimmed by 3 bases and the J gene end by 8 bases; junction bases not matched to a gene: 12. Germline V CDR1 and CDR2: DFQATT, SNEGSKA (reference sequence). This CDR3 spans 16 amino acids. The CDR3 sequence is CSARDLQRDRGEKLFF. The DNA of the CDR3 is TGCAGTGCTAGGGACCTTCAACGGGACAGGGGAGAAAAACTGTTTTTT.

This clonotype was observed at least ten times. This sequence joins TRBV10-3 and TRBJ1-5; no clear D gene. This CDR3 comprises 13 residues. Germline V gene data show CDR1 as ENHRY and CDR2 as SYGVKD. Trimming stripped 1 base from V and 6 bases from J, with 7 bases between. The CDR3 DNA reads TGTGCCATCAGTGAGTTAGCACCTCAGCCCCAGCATTTT. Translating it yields CAISELAPQPQHF.

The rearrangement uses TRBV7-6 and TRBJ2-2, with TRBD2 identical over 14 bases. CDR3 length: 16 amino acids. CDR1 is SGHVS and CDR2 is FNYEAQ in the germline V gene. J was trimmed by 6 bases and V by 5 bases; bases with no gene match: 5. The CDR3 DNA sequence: TGTGCCAGCAGCCACCGACTAGCGGGAGGGTCCGGGGAGCTGTTTTTT. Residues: CASSHRLAGGSGELFF.

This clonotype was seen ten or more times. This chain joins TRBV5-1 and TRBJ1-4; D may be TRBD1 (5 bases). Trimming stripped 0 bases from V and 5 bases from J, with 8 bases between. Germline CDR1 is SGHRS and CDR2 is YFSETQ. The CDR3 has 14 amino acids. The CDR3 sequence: CASSLGTQNEKLFF. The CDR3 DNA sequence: TGCGCCAGCAGCTTGGGGACACAGAATGAAAAACTGTTTTTT.

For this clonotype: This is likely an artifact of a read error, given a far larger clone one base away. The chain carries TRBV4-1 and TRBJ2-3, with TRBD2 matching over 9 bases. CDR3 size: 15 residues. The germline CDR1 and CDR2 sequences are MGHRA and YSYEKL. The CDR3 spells CASSYEREGTDTQYF. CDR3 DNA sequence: TGTGCCAGCAGCTACGAGCGGGAGGGCACAGATACGCAGTATTTT.

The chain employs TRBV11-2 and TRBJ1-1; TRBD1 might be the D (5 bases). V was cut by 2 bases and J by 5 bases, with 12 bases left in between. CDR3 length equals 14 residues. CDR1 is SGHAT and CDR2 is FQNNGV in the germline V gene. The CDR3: CASSLLLGGTEAFF. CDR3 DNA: TGTGCCAGCAGCTTACTCCTGGGGGGGACTGAAGCTTTCTTT.

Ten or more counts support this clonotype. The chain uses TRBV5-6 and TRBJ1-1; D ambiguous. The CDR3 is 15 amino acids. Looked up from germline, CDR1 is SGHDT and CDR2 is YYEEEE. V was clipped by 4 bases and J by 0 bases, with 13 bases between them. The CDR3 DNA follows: TGTGCCAGCAGCGTCCGGGTCCTGGTGAACACTGAAGCTTTCTTT. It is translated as CASSVRVLVNTEAFF.

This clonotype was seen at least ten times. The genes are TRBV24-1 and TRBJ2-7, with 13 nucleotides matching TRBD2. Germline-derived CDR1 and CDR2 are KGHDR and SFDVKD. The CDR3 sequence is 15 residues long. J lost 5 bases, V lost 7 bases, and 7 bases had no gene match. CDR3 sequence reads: CATSEGLAGPHEQYF. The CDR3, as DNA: TGTGCCACCAGCGAGGGACTAGCGGGACCCCACGAGCAGTACTTC.

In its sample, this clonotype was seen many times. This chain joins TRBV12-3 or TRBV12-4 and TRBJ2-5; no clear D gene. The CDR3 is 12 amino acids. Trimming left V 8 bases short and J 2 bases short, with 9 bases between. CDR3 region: CASGTAQETQYF. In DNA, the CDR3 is TGTGCCAGCGGAACCGCTCAAGAGACCCAGTACTTC.

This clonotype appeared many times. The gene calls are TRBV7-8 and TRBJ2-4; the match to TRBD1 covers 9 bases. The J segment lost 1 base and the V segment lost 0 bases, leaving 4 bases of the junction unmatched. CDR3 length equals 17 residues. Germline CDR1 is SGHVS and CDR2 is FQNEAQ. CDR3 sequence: CASSLAGTGIAKNIQYF. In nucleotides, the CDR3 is TGTGCCAGCAGCTTAGCCGGGACAGGGATCGCCAAAAACATTCAGTACTTC. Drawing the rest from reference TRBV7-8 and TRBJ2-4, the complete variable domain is GAGVSQSPRYKVAKRGQDVALRCDPISGHVSLFWYQQALGQGPEFLTYFQNEAQLDKSGLPSDRFFAERPEGSVSTLKIQRTQQEDSAVYLCASSLAGTGIAKNIQYFGAGTRLSVL.

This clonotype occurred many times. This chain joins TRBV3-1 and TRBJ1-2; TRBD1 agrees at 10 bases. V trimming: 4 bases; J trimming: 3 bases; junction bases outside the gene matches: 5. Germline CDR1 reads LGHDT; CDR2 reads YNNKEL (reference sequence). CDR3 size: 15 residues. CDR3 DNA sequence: TGTGCCAGCAGCCGCAGGACAGGGGGATACTATGGCTACACCTTC. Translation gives CASSRRTGGYYGYTF.

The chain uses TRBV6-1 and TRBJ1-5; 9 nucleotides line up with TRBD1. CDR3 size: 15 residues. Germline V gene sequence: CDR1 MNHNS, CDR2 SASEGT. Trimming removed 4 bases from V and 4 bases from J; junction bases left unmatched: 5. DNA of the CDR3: TGTGCCAGCAGTGGACCCGGGACAGGGAATCAGCCCCAGCATTTT. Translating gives CASSGPGTGNQPQHF.

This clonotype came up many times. The DNA of the CDR3 is TGTGCCAGCAGCCTGACAGGATTAAGCTCCTACGAGCAGTACTTC. Its protein product is CASSLTGLSSYEQYF. V gene TRBV13 combines with J gene TRBJ2-7; TRBD1 might be the D (6 bases). Trimming left V 5 bases short and J 0 bases short, with 14 bases between. The CDR3 extends over 15 amino acids. Per the germline V gene, CDR1 is PRHDT and CDR2 is FYEKMQ (reference sequence).